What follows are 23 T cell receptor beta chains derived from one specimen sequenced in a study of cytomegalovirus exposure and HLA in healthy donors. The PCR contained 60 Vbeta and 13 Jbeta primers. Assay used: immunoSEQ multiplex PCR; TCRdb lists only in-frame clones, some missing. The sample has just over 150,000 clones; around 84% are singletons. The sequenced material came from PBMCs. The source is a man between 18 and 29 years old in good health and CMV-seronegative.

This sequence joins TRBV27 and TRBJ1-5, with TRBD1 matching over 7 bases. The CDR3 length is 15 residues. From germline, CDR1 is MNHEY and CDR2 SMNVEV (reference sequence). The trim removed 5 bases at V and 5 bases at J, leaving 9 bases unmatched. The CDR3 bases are TGTGCCAGCAGTCCGCGACAGGGCTTGGATCAGCCCCAGCATTTT. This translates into CASSPRQGLDQPQHF.

CDR3 coding DNA: TGTGCCAGCAGCTTGGGGGCGGTCCAGGGAGAAGCTTTCTTT. Translating gives CASSLGAVQGEAFF. This chain uses TRBV5-5 with TRBJ1-1; D is perhaps TRBD1 (5 bases). The germline V and J ends were trimmed by 0 bases and 8 bases, with 14 bases remaining between them. This CDR3 has 14 amino acids. Germline V lookup: CDR1 SGHKS, CDR2 YYEKEE (reference sequence).

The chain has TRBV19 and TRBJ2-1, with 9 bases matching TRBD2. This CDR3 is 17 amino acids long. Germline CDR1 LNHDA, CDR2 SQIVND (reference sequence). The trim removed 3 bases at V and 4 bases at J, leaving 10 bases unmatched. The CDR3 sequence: CASSMRWSGGSYNEQFF. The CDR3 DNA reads TGTGCCAGTAGTATGCGGTGGAGCGGGGGGTCATACAATGAGCAGTTCTTC.

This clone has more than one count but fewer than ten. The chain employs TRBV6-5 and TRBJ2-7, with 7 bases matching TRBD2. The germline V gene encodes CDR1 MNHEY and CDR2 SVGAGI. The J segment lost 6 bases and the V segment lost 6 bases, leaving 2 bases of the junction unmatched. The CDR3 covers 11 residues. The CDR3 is CASSRGVEQYF. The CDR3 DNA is TGTGCCAGCAGCCGGGGGGTCGAGCAGTACTTC.

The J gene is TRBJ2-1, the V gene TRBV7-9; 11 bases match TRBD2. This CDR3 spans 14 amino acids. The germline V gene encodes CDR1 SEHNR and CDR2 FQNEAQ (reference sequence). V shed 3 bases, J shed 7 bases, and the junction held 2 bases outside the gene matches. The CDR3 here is CASSLGLAENEQFF. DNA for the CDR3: TGTGCCAGCAGCTTGGGACTAGCGGAGAATGAGCAGTTCTTC.

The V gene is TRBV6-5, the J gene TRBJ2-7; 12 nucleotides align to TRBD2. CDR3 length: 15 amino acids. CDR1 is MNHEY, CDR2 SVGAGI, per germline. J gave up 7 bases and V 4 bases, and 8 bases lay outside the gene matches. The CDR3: CASSSLAGGPREQYF. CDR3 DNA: TGTGCCAGCAGTTCTCTAGCGGGGGGGCCTCGTGAGCAGTACTTC.

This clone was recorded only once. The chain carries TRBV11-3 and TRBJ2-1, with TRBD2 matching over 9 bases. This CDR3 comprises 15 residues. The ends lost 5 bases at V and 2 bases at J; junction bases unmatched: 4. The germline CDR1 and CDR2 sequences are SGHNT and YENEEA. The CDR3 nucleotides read TGTGCCAGCAGCGTTAGCGGGGGTGCCTACAATGAGCAGTTCTTC. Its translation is CASSVSGGAYNEQFF.

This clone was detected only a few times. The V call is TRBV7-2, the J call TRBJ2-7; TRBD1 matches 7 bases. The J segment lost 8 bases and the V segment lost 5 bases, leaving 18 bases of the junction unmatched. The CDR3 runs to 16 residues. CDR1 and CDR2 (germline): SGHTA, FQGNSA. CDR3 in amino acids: CASSHPTGTSGSQQYF. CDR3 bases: TGTGCCAGCAGCCATCCGACAGGGACCTCCGGCTCACAGCAGTACTTC.

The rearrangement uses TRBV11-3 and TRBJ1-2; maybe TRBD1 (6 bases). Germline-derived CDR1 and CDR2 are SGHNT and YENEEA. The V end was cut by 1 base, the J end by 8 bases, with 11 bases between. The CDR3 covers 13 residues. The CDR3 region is CASSLARGEGYTF. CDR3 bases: TGTGCCAGCAGCTTAGCCAGGGGAGAAGGCTACACCTTC.

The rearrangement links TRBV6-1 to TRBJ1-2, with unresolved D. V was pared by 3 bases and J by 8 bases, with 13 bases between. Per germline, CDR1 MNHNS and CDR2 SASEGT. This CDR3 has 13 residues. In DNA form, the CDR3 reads TGTGCCAGCAGTGAGGCCTTACTAGGGGGCTACACCTTC. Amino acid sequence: CASSEALLGGYTF.

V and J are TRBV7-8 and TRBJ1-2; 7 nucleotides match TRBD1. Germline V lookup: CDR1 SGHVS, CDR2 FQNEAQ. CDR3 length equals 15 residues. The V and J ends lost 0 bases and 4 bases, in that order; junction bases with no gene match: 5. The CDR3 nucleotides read TGTGCCAGCAGCTTAGCGAGGGGGCGAGGCTATGGCTACACCTTC. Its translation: CASSLARGRGYGYTF.

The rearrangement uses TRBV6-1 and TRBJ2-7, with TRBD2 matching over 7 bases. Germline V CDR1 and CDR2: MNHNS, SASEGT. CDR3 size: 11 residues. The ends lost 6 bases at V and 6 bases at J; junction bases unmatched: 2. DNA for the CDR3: TGTGCCAGCAGGGGGGAGGGCGAGCAGTACTTC. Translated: CASRGEGEQYF.

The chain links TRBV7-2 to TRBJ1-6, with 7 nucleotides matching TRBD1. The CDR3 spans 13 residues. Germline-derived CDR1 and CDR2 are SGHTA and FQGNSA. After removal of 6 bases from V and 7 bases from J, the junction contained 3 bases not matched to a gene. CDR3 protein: CASSGDSNSPLHF. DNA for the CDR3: TGTGCCAGCAGTGGGGACAGCAATTCACCCCTCCACTTT.

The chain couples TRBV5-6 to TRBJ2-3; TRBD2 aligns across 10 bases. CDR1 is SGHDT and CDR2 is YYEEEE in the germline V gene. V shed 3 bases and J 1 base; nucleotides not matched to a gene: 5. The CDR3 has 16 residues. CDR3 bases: TGTGCCAGCAGCTGGGGGACTAGCGAAGGCACAGATACGCAGTATTTT. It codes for CASSWGTSEGTDTQYF.

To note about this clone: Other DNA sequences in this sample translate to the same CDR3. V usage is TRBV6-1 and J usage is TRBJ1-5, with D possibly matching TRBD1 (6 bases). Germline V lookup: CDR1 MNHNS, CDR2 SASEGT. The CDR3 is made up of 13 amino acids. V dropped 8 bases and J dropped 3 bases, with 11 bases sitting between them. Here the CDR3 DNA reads TGTGCCAGCCGACAGGTTAACAATCAGCCCCAGCATTTT. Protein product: CASRQVNNQPQHF.

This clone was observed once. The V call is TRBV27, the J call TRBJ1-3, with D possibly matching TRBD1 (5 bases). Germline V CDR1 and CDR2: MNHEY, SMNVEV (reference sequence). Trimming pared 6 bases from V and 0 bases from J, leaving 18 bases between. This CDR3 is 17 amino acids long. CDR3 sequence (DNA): TGTGCCAGCAGCCCCGCGGGGGAGCATTTCTCTGGAAACACCATATATTTT. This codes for CASSPAGEHFSGNTIYF.

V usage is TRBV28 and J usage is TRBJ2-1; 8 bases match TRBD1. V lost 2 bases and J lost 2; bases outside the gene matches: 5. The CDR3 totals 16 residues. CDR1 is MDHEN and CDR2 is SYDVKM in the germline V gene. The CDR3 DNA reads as TGTGCCAGCAGTTTAACTCCCAGGGGGCCCTACAATGAGCAGTTCTTC. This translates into CASSLTPRGPYNEQFF.

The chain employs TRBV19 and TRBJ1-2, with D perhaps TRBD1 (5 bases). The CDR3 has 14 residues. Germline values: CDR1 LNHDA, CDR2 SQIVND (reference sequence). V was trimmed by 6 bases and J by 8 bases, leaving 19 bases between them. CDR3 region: CASRQQDLREGYTF. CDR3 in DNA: TGTGCCAGTAGACAACAGGACCTCCGAGAAGGCTACACCTTC.

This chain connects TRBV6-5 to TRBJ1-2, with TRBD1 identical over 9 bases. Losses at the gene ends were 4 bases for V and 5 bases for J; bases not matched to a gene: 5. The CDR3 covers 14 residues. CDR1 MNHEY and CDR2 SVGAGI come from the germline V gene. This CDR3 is CASSSYRGRYGYTF. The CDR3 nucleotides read TGTGCCAGCAGTTCGTACAGGGGGCGGTATGGCTACACCTTC.

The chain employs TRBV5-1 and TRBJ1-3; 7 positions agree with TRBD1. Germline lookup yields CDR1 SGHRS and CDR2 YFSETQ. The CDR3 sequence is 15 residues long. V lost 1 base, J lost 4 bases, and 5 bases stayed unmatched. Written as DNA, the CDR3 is TGCGCCAGCAGCTTGACGGGACAGTTAGGAAACACCATATATTTT. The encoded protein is CASSLTGQLGNTIYF.

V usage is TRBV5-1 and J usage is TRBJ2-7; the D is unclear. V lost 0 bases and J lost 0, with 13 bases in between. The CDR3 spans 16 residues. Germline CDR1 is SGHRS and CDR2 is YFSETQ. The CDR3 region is CASSLEIRQYSYEQYF. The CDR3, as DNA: TGCGCCAGCAGCTTGGAGATCCGACAATACTCCTACGAGCAGTACTTC. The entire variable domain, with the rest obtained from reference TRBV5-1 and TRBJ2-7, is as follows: KAGVTQTPRYLIKTRGQQVTLSCSPISGHRSVSWYQQTPGQGLQFLFEYFSETQRNKGNFPGRFSGRQFSNSRSEMNVSTLELGDSALYLCASSLEIRQYSYEQYFGPGTRLTVT.

The DNA for the CDR3 is TGTGCCAGCAGCGAGGGCGAGGGGGCCTTTTATGGCTACACCTTC. Translation gives CASSEGEGAFYGYTF. The J gene is TRBJ1-2, the V gene TRBV5-4; 7 bases agree with TRBD1. Germline lookup yields CDR1 SGHNT and CDR2 YYREEE (reference sequence). The CDR3 covers 15 residues. Losses at the gene ends were 4 bases for V and 5 bases for J; bases not matched to a gene: 11.

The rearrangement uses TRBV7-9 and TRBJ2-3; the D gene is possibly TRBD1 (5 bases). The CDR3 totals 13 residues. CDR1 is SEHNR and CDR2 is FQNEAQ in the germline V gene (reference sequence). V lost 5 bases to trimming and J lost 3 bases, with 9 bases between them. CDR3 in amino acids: CASSAKGTDTQYF. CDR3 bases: TGTGCCAGCAGCGCCAAGGGGACAGATACGCAGTATTTT.